The clone carrying this TCR beta chain was observed a few times. Its antigen is still unknown. The CDR3 runs to 15 residues. Germline V gene lookup returns CDR1 SGHTA and CDR2 FQGNSA. Unmatched junction bases numbered 4, after V lost 1 base and J lost 2 bases. Sample treatment: roughly ten-day PBMC culture with coronavirus spike peptide pools or control peptides (ViraFEST assay). Sequencing of the DNA from cultured CD4+ T cells was carried out with the Oncomine TCR Beta short-read assay. From the PCR reads, TCRdb called clonotypes with MiXCR, one entry per CDR3 protein. Of several thousand distinct CDR3 sequences listed, around 29% are singletons. This sample stems from a study of vaccination and CD4 T cells after COVID-19. General observations from the study: In convalescent patients, a median approximately 90% of post-vaccine SARS-CoV-2-reactive clones appeared only after vaccination.

The sequencing input was cultured CD4+ T cells from blood. The sequence derives from a human donor with COVID-19. The chain couples TRBV7-2 to TRBJ2-5, with TRBD2 matching over 7 bases. The CDR3 loop is CASSLGIAGQETQYF. The CDR3 DNA reads as TGTGCCAGCAGCTTAGGGATAGCGGGTCAAGAGACCCAGTACTTC.